These 27 T cell receptor beta chains were sequenced from one sample in a study of long-term antiretroviral therapy in people with HIV. An immunoSEQ assay, version v3.0, was performed at survey level. Using immunoSEQ multiplex PCR, the repertoire was profiled, and TCRdb retains in-frame clones only, with some absent. The table records 9,500 to 15,000 clones, 82% of them present only once. The specimen was unsorted PBMCs, collected 8 to 8.5 years after starting antiretroviral therapy. The receptor source for this set is a man aged 45-60 years with HIV.

The chain joins TRBV4-1 to TRBJ2-2, with 9 nucleotides matching TRBD1. Trimming took 4 bases from V and 6 from J; bases not matched to a gene: 6. This CDR3 has 15 residues. From germline, CDR1 is MGHRA and CDR2 YSYEKL. CDR3 sequence reads: CASSPTQGASGELFF. The CDR3 DNA reads TGCGCCAGCAGCCCTACACAGGGGGCATCCGGGGAGCTGTTTTTT.

The genes are TRBV2 and TRBJ1-1; TRBD1 might be the D (5 bases). Germline V gene data show CDR1 as SNHLY and CDR2 as FYNNEI. This CDR3 has 12 residues. Trimming left V 8 bases short and J 3 bases short, with 10 bases between. The CDR3 region has the DNA TGTGCCAGCGGGGACGGACACACTGAAGCTTTCTTT. This gives the protein CASGDGHTEAFF.

The chain has TRBV11-3 and TRBJ1-1, with D possibly being TRBD1 (5 bases). Trimming left V 1 base short and J 8 bases short, with 5 bases between. Germline CDR1 and CDR2: SGHNT and YENEEA. This CDR3 spans 11 amino acids. CDR3 bases: TGTGCCAGCAGCTTAGGGACAGAAGCTTTCTTT. Translation: CASSLGTEAFF.

This chain links TRBV15 with TRBJ2-2; D uncertain. Germline values: CDR1 LNHNV, CDR2 YYDKDF (reference sequence). The CDR3 loop spans 14 amino acids. V lost 5 bases and J 4 bases, leaving 11 bases between the germline ends. For the CDR3, the DNA is TGTGCCACCAGCGCTCGGTCGGGCACCGGGGAGCTGTTTTTT. It codes for CATSARSGTGELFF.

The chain is built from TRBV27 and TRBJ2-5; 8 bases are shared with TRBD2. CDR1 is MNHEY and CDR2 is SMNVEV in the germline V gene (reference sequence). Unmatched junction bases numbered 7, after V lost 2 bases and J lost 5 bases. The CDR3 consists of 15 residues. CDR3 bases: TGTGCCAGCAGTTTAGGCCGGGGGGGCGGTGAGACCCAGTACTTC. It translates to CASSLGRGGGETQYF.

The V gene is TRBV4-1, the J gene TRBJ1-5, with 9 bases aligning to TRBD1. V lost 0 bases to trimming and J lost 6 bases; unmatched junction nucleotides: 3. CDR1 is MGHRA and CDR2 is YSYEKL in the germline V gene. The CDR3 runs 15 residues. CDR3 residues: CASSQDLGQGQPQHF. The CDR3 bases are TGCGCCAGCAGCCAAGATTTGGGACAGGGTCAGCCCCAGCATTTT.

This chain links TRBV20-1 with TRBJ1-1; D perhaps matches TRBD1 (6 bases). V lost 6 bases and J 1 base, leaving 6 bases between the germline ends. The V gene's germline CDR1 is DFQATT and CDR2 SNEGSKA (reference sequence). This CDR3 contains 11 residues. For the CDR3, the DNA is TGCAGTGCACAGGGGAACACTGAAGCTTTCTTT. Translated, it gives CSAQGNTEAFF.

A few counts support this clone. This rearrangement joins TRBV6-5 to TRBJ2-2, with a possible D match to TRBD1 (5 bases). CDR3 length: 14 residues. The germline V gene has CDR1 MNHEY and CDR2 SVGAGI. The germline V and J ends were trimmed by 6 bases and 0 bases, with 8 bases remaining between them. The CDR3 nucleotides are TGTGCCAGCAGGCTGACAGCGAACACCGGGGAGCTGTTTTTT. Translation: CASRLTANTGELFF.

This clone came up a few times. The gene calls are TRBV6-1 and TRBJ2-1; D is perhaps TRBD2 (6 bases). The V end was cut by 6 bases, the J end by 0 bases, with 12 bases between. Germline V gives CDR1 MNHNS, CDR2 SASEGT. The CDR3 spans 15 residues. This CDR3 reads CASRASAHSYNEQFF. The CDR3 region has the DNA TGTGCCAGCAGGGCTAGCGCCCACTCCTACAATGAGCAGTTCTTC.

This chain links TRBV5-4 with TRBJ1-1, with TRBD1 matching 9 bases. This CDR3 is 15 amino acids long. Germline CDR1 and CDR2: SGHNT and YYREEE (reference sequence). The junction had 9 bases not matched to a gene; V was cut back by 4 bases and J by 5 bases. CDR3 sequence reads: CASSHPQGAGTEAFF. CDR3 coding DNA: TGTGCCAGCAGCCACCCACAGGGGGCAGGGACTGAAGCTTTCTTT.

The chain uses TRBV14 and TRBJ2-1; 9 nucleotides align to TRBD1. Trimming took 7 bases from V and 2 from J; bases not matched to a gene: 9. Germline V gene lookup returns CDR1 SGHDN and CDR2 FVKESK. The CDR3 length is 16 residues. The CDR3 loop reads CASTQAGTGPYNEQFF. In DNA, the CDR3 is TGTGCCAGCACCCAGGCCGGGACAGGGCCCTACAATGAGCAGTTCTTC.

The CDR3 region has the DNA TGCGCCAGCAGCCAAGATAAGGGGGACCATCAGCCCCAGCATTTT. This gives the protein CASSQDKGDHQPQHF. This chain connects TRBV4-1 to TRBJ1-5; perhaps TRBD1 as D (6 bases). Germline assignment: CDR1 MGHRA and CDR2 YSYEKL. With 0 bases removed from V and 5 bases from J, the gap between germline ends came to 11 bases. The CDR3 covers 15 residues.

The rearrangement joins TRBV25-1 to TRBJ1-1, with no clear D. The CDR3 is 12 residues long. The V end was cut by 5 bases, the J end by 2 bases, with 6 bases between. Germline V lookup: CDR1 MGHDK, CDR2 SYGVNS. The CDR3 loop is CASSLGNTEAFF. The CDR3 nucleotides read TGTGCCAGCAGTCTTGGAAACACTGAAGCTTTCTTT.

The chain employs TRBV29-1 and TRBJ1-2, with unresolved D. Germline V gene lookup returns CDR1 SQVTM and CDR2 ANQGSEA. The CDR3 runs 11 residues. The V gene lost 7 bases and the J gene lost 6 bases, with 12 bases spanning the gap. CDR3 DNA: TGCAGCGGAGCCCTAAAAGATGGCTACACCTTC. It is translated as CSGALKDGYTF.

The chain employs TRBV7-8 and TRBJ1-1, with no clear D. V lost 3 bases to trimming and J lost 4 bases, with 6 bases between them. The CDR3 sequence is 12 residues long. Germline V gene lookup returns CDR1 SGHVS and CDR2 FQNEAQ. The CDR3 nucleotides are TGTGCCAGCAGCTTTTCCCCCACTGAAGCTTTCTTT. Translated: CASSFSPTEAFF. The full variable domain, completed using reference TRBV7-8 and TRBJ1-1, is GAGVSQSPRYKVAKRGQDVALRCDPISGHVSLFWYQQALGQGPEFLTYFQNEAQLDKSGLPSDRFFAERPEGSVSTLKIQRTQQEDSAVYLCASSFSPTEAFFGQGTRLTVV.

V is TRBV30 and J is TRBJ2-1; D unresolved. V was shortened by 0 bases and J by 9 bases, with 12 bases between the two germline ends. CDR3 length: 13 residues. CDR1 and CDR2 (germline): GTSNPN, SVGIG (reference sequence). The CDR3 here is CAWSVSPWGEQFF. In DNA, the CDR3 is TGTGCCTGGAGTGTCTCGCCTTGGGGTGAGCAGTTCTTC.

This chain connects TRBV5-1 to TRBJ2-3; D unclear. Germline assignment: CDR1 SGHRS and CDR2 YFSETQ. The CDR3 spans 15 residues. Trimming left V 0 bases short and J 2 bases short, with 10 bases between. This chain's CDR3 is CASSLEAFLTDTQYF. CDR3 DNA: TGCGCCAGCAGCTTGGAGGCATTCCTCACAGATACGCAGTATTTT.

As to this clone: The germline gene is not matched at one end of the junction; a read error may be the cause. The gene calls are TRBV7-8 and TRBJ1-1, with TRBD1 as a possible D gene (5 bases). Germline V gene sequence: CDR1 SGHVS, CDR2 FQNEAQ. This CDR3 region has 16 residues. The CDR3 bases are TGTGCCACCAGCTTTGAACTTGGCAGGGCGGACACTGAAGCTTTCTTT. Its translation: CATSFELGRADTEAFF.

The CDR3 here is CASSGQDTHPGRTEAFF. CDR3 coding DNA: TGTGCCAGCAGTGGCCAGGACACACACCCCGGGCGTACTGAAGCTTTCTTT. The gene calls are TRBV6-1 and TRBJ1-1, with D maybe TRBD1 (5 bases). Germline V CDR1 and CDR2: MNHNS, SASEGT. The CDR3 extends over 17 amino acids. V lost 4 bases and J lost 5, with 23 bases in between.

This clone was observed a single time. The chain has TRBV6-1 and TRBJ2-7; possibly TRBD1 or TRBD2 for D (6 bases each). The ends were cut back, 5 bases at V and 0 bases at J, with 14 bases in the middle. The CDR3 totals 15 residues. Germline V gives CDR1 MNHNS, CDR2 SASEGT. DNA of the CDR3: TGTGCCAGCAGTCCCCCGGGGGCTCGCTCCTACGAGCAGTACTTC. It is translated as CASSPPGARSYEQYF.

This clone was recorded only once. This chain connects TRBV7-9 to TRBJ2-7; the D gene is possibly TRBD1 (5 bases). The CDR3 totals 13 residues. Deletions cut 1 base from V and 3 bases from J, with 7 bases between. CDR1 is SEHNR, CDR2 FQNEAQ, per germline (reference sequence). The CDR3 loop is CASSLGTNYEQYF. CDR3 coding DNA: TGTGCCAGCAGCTTAGGGACAAACTACGAGCAGTACTTC.

The J gene is TRBJ2-2, the V gene TRBV6-5, with unresolved D. This CDR3 spans 13 amino acids. Germline CDR1 MNHEY, CDR2 SVGAGI. Trimming pared 2 bases from V and 4 bases from J, leaving 5 bases between. CDR3 nucleotides: TGTGCCAGCAGTTACGTCCTCACCGGGGAGCTGTTTTTT. Its protein is CASSYVLTGELFF.

V usage is TRBV7-9 and J usage is TRBJ2-7; D is undetermined. Germline V gene lookup returns CDR1 SEHNR and CDR2 FQNEAQ (reference sequence). The CDR3 spans 14 residues. Trimming left V 7 bases short and J 2 bases short, with 15 bases between. The CDR3 loop reads CASTLPLHPYEQYF. The DNA of the CDR3 is TGTGCCAGCACCCTGCCCCTCCACCCCTACGAGCAGTACTTC. Using reference TRBV7-9 and TRBJ2-7 for the parts outside the CDR3, the full variable domain is DTGVSQNPRHKITKRGQNVTFRCDPISEHNRLYWYRQTLGQGPEFLTYFQNEAQLEKSRLLSDRFSAERPKGSFSTLEIQRTEQGDSAMYLCASTLPLHPYEQYFGPGTRLTVT.

This chain's CDR3 is CATRTDSNQPQHF. The CDR3 coding sequence is TGTGCCACCAGGACGGACAGCAATCAGCCCCAGCATTTT. The rearrangement links TRBV2 to TRBJ1-5; no firm D call. This CDR3 has 13 amino acids. Trimming stripped 10 bases from V and 1 base from J, with 11 bases between. Per the germline V gene, CDR1 is SNHLY and CDR2 is FYNNEI.

The chain combines TRBV27 with TRBJ2-7; D call uncertain. Germline-derived CDR1 and CDR2 are MNHEY and SMNVEV (reference sequence). Trimming pared 3 bases from V and 2 bases from J, leaving 8 bases between. CDR3 length: 13 residues. The CDR3, as DNA: TGTGCCAGCAGTTTGGGTAGGGCCTACGAGCAGTACTTC. It is translated as CASSLGRAYEQYF.

This clone was found once. The V and J genes are TRBV7-3 and TRBJ2-3; D is perhaps TRBD1 or TRBD2 (5 bases each). The germline gives CDR1 SGHTA, CDR2 FQGTGA. The germline V and J ends were trimmed by 5 bases and 3 bases, with 21 bases remaining between them. The CDR3 runs to 17 residues. CDR3 bases: TGTGCCAGCAGCAATCCGGGACCCCTGGGGAGTACAGATACGCAGTATTTT. It yields the protein CASSNPGPLGSTDTQYF. Combining the CDR3 with reference TRBV7-3 and TRBJ2-3 gives the whole variable domain GAGVSQTPSNKVTEKGKYVELRCDPISGHTALYWYRQSLGQGPEFLIYFQGTGAADDSGLPNDRFFAVRPEGSVSTLKIQRTERGDSAVYLCASSNPGPLGSTDTQYFGPGTRLTVL.

This clone appeared a few times. The chain links TRBV30 to TRBJ2-1, with 12 bases that match TRBD1. CDR3 length: 17 amino acids. The J segment lost 6 bases and the V segment lost 0 bases, leaving 9 bases of the junction unmatched. Per germline, CDR1 GTSNPN and CDR2 SVGIG (reference sequence). CDR3 protein: CAWSVINPGQGANEQFF. The CDR3 coding sequence is TGTGCCTGGAGTGTTATCAATCCGGGACAGGGGGCCAATGAGCAGTTCTTC.